This entry lists 16 T cell receptor beta chains sequenced from one sample in a study of shared clonotypes between healthy human individuals. Profiled with immunoSEQ multiplex PCR; TCRdb holds only in-frame clones, not every one. The profile shows 2 million or so clones, approximately 94% of them singletons. Naive CD8 cells, CD45RO-negative and positively selected for CCR7, excluded terminally differentiated effector memory CD45RA+ cells. Specimen: naive CD8+ T cells sorted from blood. The receptors shown here come from a man aged 18 to 35 in good health.

The V call is TRBV19, the J call TRBJ1-5; D is ambiguous. Trimming removed 6 bases at V and 6 bases at J, with 9 bases between. The germline V gene has CDR1 LNHDA and CDR2 SQIVND (reference sequence). The CDR3 runs 12 residues. The CDR3, as DNA: TGTGCCAGTAGGTCAGAAGCTCAGCCCCAGCATTTT. The encoded protein is CASRSEAQPQHF.

The chain combines TRBV30 with TRBJ1-6; TRBD1 is a possible D gene (5 bases). V was pared by 7 bases and J by 17 bases, with 15 bases between. This CDR3 has 10 residues. Germline V gene data show CDR1 as GTSNPN and CDR2 as SVGIG (reference sequence). The CDR3 loop is CAYWDRGFHF. The CDR3 nucleotides read TGTGCCTATTGGGACCGCGGCTTCCACTTT.

The chain couples TRBV7-2 to TRBJ2-7; 9 nucleotides agree with TRBD2. This CDR3 is 15 amino acids long. Germline loops: CDR1 SGHTA, CDR2 FQGNSA. V lost 2 bases and J lost 5; bases outside the gene matches: 7. The CDR3 is CASSLISGSTNEQYF. CDR3 nucleotides: TGTGCCAGCAGCTTAATTAGCGGGAGCACCAACGAGCAGTACTTC.

The chain links TRBV5-1 to TRBJ1-2; 7 nucleotides align to TRBD1. The J segment lost 7 bases and the V segment lost 0 bases, leaving 18 bases of the junction unmatched. CDR3 length: 18 residues. Per the germline V gene, CDR1 is SGHRS and CDR2 is YFSETQ. CDR3 DNA: TGCGCCAGCAGCTTGGAGGGGACAGCGAATGGAGGCGGTGTTGGCTACACCTTC. It codes for CASSLEGTANGGGVGYTF.

Of note for this clone: This may stem from a read error, because a much larger clone lies one nucleotide away. In the same sample, other DNA sequences code for this CDR3. The J gene is TRBJ2-2, the V gene TRBV5-1; 7 nucleotides line up with TRBD1. Germline loops: CDR1 SGHRS, CDR2 YFSETQ. V shed 2 bases, J shed 4 bases, and the junction held 5 bases outside the gene matches. The CDR3 spans 15 residues. The CDR3, as DNA: TGCGCCAGCAGCTTTGAGGGGGCTAGCACCGGGGAGCTGTTTTTT. Its translation is CASSFEGASTGELFF.

As for this clone: Other DNA sequences within the sample encode an identical CDR3. The CDR3 region has the DNA TGTGCCAGCAGCATTGGGGGATCACCCCTCCACTTT. Protein: CASSIGGSPLHF. The chain employs TRBV7-9 and TRBJ1-6, with D possibly being TRBD1 (5 bases). The CDR3 contains 12 residues. Per germline, CDR1 SEHNR and CDR2 FQNEAQ (reference sequence). V shed 5 bases and J shed 10 bases, with 9 bases lying between them.

This chain links TRBV6-5 with TRBJ2-7; D uncertain. The CDR3 extends over 16 amino acids. V was shortened by 0 bases and J by 0 bases, with 12 bases between the two germline ends. Germline V gene sequence: CDR1 MNHEY, CDR2 SVGAGI. The CDR3 is CASSYSAEPSSYEQYF. Here the CDR3 DNA reads TGTGCCAGCAGTTACTCGGCGGAACCGAGCTCCTACGAGCAGTACTTC.

The genes are TRBV13 and TRBJ2-5; D possibly uses TRBD1 or TRBD2 (6 bases each). Germline CDR1 is PRHDT and CDR2 is FYEKMQ (reference sequence). CDR3 length: 15 amino acids. The V end was cut by 5 bases, the J end by 2 bases, with 15 bases between. CDR3 loop: CASSPEGGTQETQYF. CDR3 DNA sequence: TGTGCCAGCAGCCCCGAGGGGGGCACACAAGAGACCCAGTACTTC. The complete variable domain, with remaining parts taken from reference TRBV13 and TRBJ2-5, reads AAGVIQSPRHLIKEKRETATLKCYPIPRHDTVYWYQQGPGQDPQFLISFYEKMQSDKGSIPDRFSAQQFSDYHSELNMSSLELGDSALYFCASSPEGGTQETQYFGPGTRLLVL.

The chain is built from TRBV27 and TRBJ1-2; D not resolved. V shed 4 bases and J shed 1 base, with 10 bases lying between them. The germline V gene encodes CDR1 MNHEY and CDR2 SMNVEV (reference sequence). This CDR3 spans 14 amino acids. As DNA, the CDR3 is TGTGCCAGCAGTTCTTATGGGGATAACTATGGCTACACCTTC. Translated, it gives CASSSYGDNYGYTF.

The chain couples TRBV6-1 to TRBJ2-2; D is unresolved. Trimming removed 2 bases at V and 5 bases at J, with 9 bases between. Germline V gives CDR1 MNHNS, CDR2 SASEGT. This CDR3 region has 14 residues. The CDR3 protein is CASSERALTGELFF. The CDR3 DNA is TGTGCCAGCAGTGAACGGGCCCTTACCGGGGAGCTGTTTTTT.

The chain is built from TRBV19 and TRBJ2-1, with a weak D call TRBD1 (5 bases). Germline CDR1 is LNHDA and CDR2 is SQIVND (reference sequence). The CDR3 loop spans 14 amino acids. Trimming left V 5 bases short and J 2 bases short, with 10 bases between. The CDR3 bases are TGTGCCAGTAGTTACCCAGGGACCTACAATGAGCAGTTCTTC. Protein: CASSYPGTYNEQFF.

The V gene is TRBV4-3, the J gene TRBJ1-2; D perhaps matches TRBD1 (5 bases). Trimming removed 1 base at V and 5 bases at J, with 14 bases between. The CDR3 runs 15 residues. The germline CDR1 and CDR2 sequences are LGHNA and YSLEER. The DNA of the CDR3 is TGCGCCAGCAGCCAAGGTGGGGACGTAGCGTATGGCTACACCTTC. This translates into CASSQGGDVAYGYTF.

This chain joins TRBV6-5 and TRBJ2-7; D ambiguous. This CDR3 has 14 residues. The V and J ends lost 0 bases and 0 bases respectively, with 6 bases between them. Germline CDR1 is MNHEY and CDR2 is SVGAGI. The CDR3, as DNA: TGTGCCAGCAGTTACTCCGCGTACTCCTACGAGCAGTACTTC. Residues: CASSYSAYSYEQYF.

The chain has TRBV28 and TRBJ1-5; unclear D gene. V dropped 6 bases and J dropped 0 bases, with 15 bases sitting between them. CDR3 length: 16 residues. Germline V gene lookup returns CDR1 MDHEN and CDR2 SYDVKM. CDR3 in amino acids: CASSPYSTYSNQPQHF. CDR3 nucleotide sequence: TGTGCCAGCAGCCCGTACTCGACCTATAGCAATCAGCCCCAGCATTTT.

The CDR3 region has the DNA TGTGCCAGCAGCGTAGAGGTACGTGACGAGCAGTACTTC. Protein product: CASSVEVRDEQYF. This sequence joins TRBV9 and TRBJ2-7; D call uncertain. V was shortened by 0 bases and J by 5 bases, with 9 bases between the two germline ends. There are 13 residues in the CDR3. Germline CDR1 is SGDLS and CDR2 is YYNGEE.

The chain links TRBV14 to TRBJ1-1, with D possibly being TRBD1 (5 bases). CDR1 SGHDN and CDR2 FVKESK come from the germline V gene. The CDR3 consists of 14 residues. V gave up 1 base and J gave up 3 bases, with 9 bases separating them. In DNA form, the CDR3 reads TGTGCCAGCAGCCAAGTCGGGGGAGACACTGAAGCTTTCTTT. It translates to CASSQVGGDTEAFF.